One sample yielded the 21 T cell receptor beta chains listed below, sequenced in a study of Graves' ophthalmopathy and Graves' hyperthyroidism. Amplification from RNA transcripts yielded the TCR beta CDR3 regions. A first-round RT-PCR used HTBI primers, followed by a second-round multiplex PCR. MiXCR, run by TCRdb on the multiplex PCR reads, gives a single entry per CDR3 protein. The sample includes fewer than 250,000 distinct CDR3 sequences, approximately 29% of them seen just once. The specimen sequenced was peripheral blood. These receptors all come from a man aged 45 to 65 with Graves' ophthalmopathy.

The sample holds many counts of this clonotype. The chain carries TRBV5-1 and TRBJ2-7; TRBD1 matches at 7 bases. The CDR3 covers 14 residues. Germline V CDR1 and CDR2: SGHRS, YFSETQ. The V and J ends lost 3 bases and 5 bases, in that order; junction bases with no gene match: 8. The CDR3 sequence is CASSSRTGKNEQYF. The DNA of the CDR3 is TGCGCCAGCAGCTCCCGGACAGGCAAGAACGAGCAGTACTTC.

There are many counts of this clonotype. The rearrangement uses TRBV28 and TRBJ2-7; maybe TRBD1 (5 bases). The germline V and J ends were trimmed by 3 bases and 4 bases, with 19 bases remaining between them. Germline-derived CDR1 and CDR2 are MDHEN and SYDVKM. This CDR3 comprises 16 residues. For the CDR3, the DNA is TGTGCCAGCAGTTTGAACAGGATTAGTTTCGGGTACGAGCAGTACTTC. This codes for CASSLNRISFGYEQYF.

This clonotype was detected ten times or more. For the CDR3, the DNA is TGTGCCAGCACCCCGGGGGACCTAGAGACCCAGTACTTC. Translation: CASTPGDLETQYF. The chain employs TRBV6-2 or TRBV6-3 and TRBJ2-5, with D possibly matching TRBD2 (6 bases). Trimming took off 7 bases at V and 4 bases at J, with 13 bases between the two ends. Germline V gene data show CDR1 as MNHEY and CDR2 as SVGEGT. The CDR3 is 13 residues long.

This clonotype appeared many times. The chain has TRBV27 and TRBJ1-2; 7 bases are a match to TRBD1. This CDR3 is built from 16 residues. The junction had 12 bases not matched to a gene; V was cut back by 4 bases and J by 4 bases. Germline V gives CDR1 MNHEY, CDR2 SMNVEV (reference sequence). CDR3 region: CASSSGLRTGGYGYTF. CDR3 sequence (DNA): TGTGCCAGCAGTTCGGGGCTCCGGACAGGTGGCTATGGCTACACCTTC.

This clonotype was counted ten times or more. The chain combines TRBV11-2 with TRBJ2-2; no definite D call. The V and J ends lost 5 bases and 5 bases respectively, with 15 bases between them. Germline loops: CDR1 SGHAT, CDR2 FQNNGV. This CDR3 has 15 amino acids. Here the CDR3 reads CASSGFVGGTGELFF. The CDR3, as DNA: TGTGCCAGCAGCGGCTTCGTGGGTGGGACCGGGGAGCTGTTTTTT.

The rearrangement links TRBV11-2 to TRBJ2-5; weak D call: TRBD1 (5 bases). From germline, CDR1 is SGHAT and CDR2 FQNNGV. Trimming took 6 bases from V and 4 from J, leaving 12 bases between them. CDR3 size: 13 residues. Here the CDR3 DNA reads TGTGCCAGCAGTAATCAGGGTCGAGAGACCCAGTACTTC. The encoded protein is CASSNQGRETQYF. The full variable domain, its missing parts supplied by reference TRBV11-2 and TRBJ2-5, is EAGVAQSPRYKIIEKRQSVAFWCNPISGHATLYWYQQILGQGPKLLIQFQNNGVVDDSQLPKDRFSAERLKGVDSTLKIQPAKLEDSAVYLCASSNQGRETQYFGPGTRLLVL.

This clonotype has a count of ten or more. This chain connects TRBV20-1 to TRBJ1-2, with D tentatively TRBD1 (6 bases). The CDR3 extends over 19 amino acids. Trimming stripped 0 bases from V and 0 bases from J, with 23 bases between. Germline CDR1 and CDR2: DFQATT and SNEGSKA (reference sequence). This CDR3 is CSARDYGRAGALANYGYTF. The CDR3 nucleotides are TGCAGTGCTAGAGATTACGGTCGGGCAGGGGCCTTAGCTAACTATGGCTACACCTTC.

This clonotype was found many times. This sequence joins TRBV30 and TRBJ2-5; no reliable D call. V lost 2 bases and J 4 bases, leaving 11 bases between the germline ends. CDR3 length: 13 residues. Germline V gene sequence: CDR1 GTSNPN, CDR2 SVGIG (reference sequence). The CDR3 sequence: CAWSLLGAETQYF. CDR3 nucleotide sequence: TGTGCCTGGAGTCTCCTCGGAGCAGAGACCCAGTACTTC.

This clonotype was counted ten times or more. The gene calls are TRBV6-5 and TRBJ2-7, with D unclear. Germline CDR1 is MNHEY and CDR2 is SVGAGI. The CDR3 contains 15 residues. The ends were cut back, 7 bases at V and 2 bases at J, with 18 bases in the middle. The CDR3: CASTLGPYGTYEQYF. DNA for the CDR3: TGTGCCAGCACTCTGGGCCCATACGGAACCTACGAGCAGTACTTC.

The CDR3 coding sequence is TGTGCCATCAGTGAGTTGGGACAGGCCAACAACTATGGCTACACCTTC. Translated, it gives CAISELGQANNYGYTF. The chain employs TRBV10-3 and TRBJ1-2; 8 positions agree with TRBD1. The CDR3 loop spans 16 amino acids. The V segment lost 1 base and the J segment 2 bases; nucleotides outside the gene matches: 6. Per the germline V gene, CDR1 is ENHRY and CDR2 is SYGVKD.

The chain has TRBV5-1 and TRBJ2-7, with 8 positions matching TRBD1. Germline assignment: CDR1 SGHRS and CDR2 YFSETQ. CDR3 length: 13 residues. Germline trimming cut 2 bases from V and 5 bases from J; bases unmatched to any gene: 3. The CDR3 loop is CASSLGQGDEQYF. Written as DNA, the CDR3 is TGCGCCAGCAGCTTAGGACAGGGCGACGAGCAGTACTTC.

The rearrangement uses TRBV12-3 or TRBV12-4 and TRBJ1-6, with D possibly TRBD1 on 6 matching bases. Trimming shortened V by 5 bases and J by 7 bases, and 21 bases separated the two germline ends. This CDR3 spans 17 amino acids. CDR3 DNA sequence: TGTGCCAGCAGTGCAGTACATAAAGGGGGTAAAAATTCACCCCTCCACTTT. Amino acids: CASSAVHKGGKNSPLHF.

This clonotype occurred many times. The rearrangement uses TRBV10-3 and TRBJ2-3; D is unresolved. The length of the CDR3 is 14 residues. V was pared by 3 bases and J by 4 bases, with 11 bases between. Germline V gene sequence: CDR1 ENHRY, CDR2 SYGVKD. The CDR3 loop reads CAISENGPPDTQYF. The CDR3, as DNA: TGTGCCATCAGTGAAAACGGACCACCAGATACGCAGTATTTT.

This clonotype came up many times. The chain recombines TRBV15 with TRBJ2-2; D tentatively reads TRBD1 or TRBD2 (6 bases each). The CDR3 is 16 amino acids. CDR1 and CDR2 from the germline V gene are LNHNV and YYDKDF (reference sequence). Trimming removed 3 bases at V and 8 bases at J, with 19 bases between. CDR3 DNA: TGTGCCACCAGCAGGGGGGACTCAGGGGACCGGGGGGAGCTGTTTTTT. It yields the protein CATSRGDSGDRGELFF.

The chain combines TRBV6-1 with TRBJ2-7; 12 bases map to TRBD2. The trim removed 6 bases at V and 2 bases at J, leaving 5 bases unmatched. CDR3 length equals 15 residues. Germline CDR1 and CDR2: MNHNS and SASEGT. CDR3 protein: CASRRGLAGAYEQYF. As DNA, the CDR3 is TGTGCCAGCAGGCGGGGACTAGCGGGTGCCTACGAGCAGTACTTC.

The sample holds many counts of this clonotype. The chain has TRBV25-1 and TRBJ1-1; D possibly corresponds to TRBD1 (5 bases). From germline, CDR1 is MGHDK and CDR2 SYGVNS. The CDR3 extends over 13 amino acids. Trimming took off 7 bases at V and 10 bases at J, with 19 bases between the two ends. The chain's CDR3 is CASTVGGGWRAFF. The CDR3 DNA follows: TGTGCCAGCACCGTCGGTGGGGGGTGGAGAGCTTTCTTT.

The rearrangement uses TRBV12-3 or TRBV12-4 and TRBJ1-5; no reliable D call. The CDR3 sequence is 14 residues long. Between the trimmed V and J ends, which lost 1 base and 6 bases, there was a span of 10 bases. The CDR3 here is CASSLGAGGQPQHF. The CDR3 region has the DNA TGTGCCAGCAGTTTAGGGGCAGGAGGTCAGCCCCAGCATTTT.

Many counts were recorded for this clonotype. The rearrangement links TRBV19 to TRBJ2-7, with 7 positions matching TRBD1. The germline CDR1 and CDR2 sequences are LNHDA and SQIVND (reference sequence). This CDR3 comprises 17 residues. Losses at the gene ends were 4 bases for V and 5 bases for J; bases not matched to a gene: 17. Written as DNA, the CDR3 is TGTGCCAGTAGTACCGGGGCCCGGACAGGAAGAGGTCACGAGCAGTACTTC. Its translation: CASSTGARTGRGHEQYF.

Ten or more counts support this clonotype. The chain is built from TRBV12-3 or TRBV12-4 and TRBJ2-7; 7 bases align to TRBD2. V lost 7 bases, J lost 3 bases, and 9 bases stayed unmatched. CDR3 length equals 14 residues. This CDR3 is CASTTGLDGYEQYF. The DNA of the CDR3 is TGTGCCAGCACCACAGGACTAGATGGCTACGAGCAGTACTTC.

This clonotype was counted at least ten times. The gene calls are TRBV2 and TRBJ2-5; D not certain. The germline V gene encodes CDR1 SNHLY and CDR2 FYNNEI. The V end was cut by 4 bases, the J end by 3 bases, with 3 bases between. The CDR3 is 11 residues long. The CDR3: CASSAEETQYF. DNA for the CDR3: TGTGCCAGCAGTGCGGAAGAGACCCAGTACTTC.

This clonotype has a count of ten or more. The rearrangement joins TRBV29-1 to TRBJ2-7; D is undetermined. V was cut by 6 bases and J by 0 bases, with 15 bases left in between. Germline V gene data show CDR1 as SQVTM and CDR2 as ANQGSEA. The CDR3 length is 14 residues. The CDR3 coding sequence is TGCAGCGTAATAGACCAAGGCGGCTCCTACGAGCAGTACTTC. This sequence encodes CSVIDQGGSYEQYF.